This T cell receptor (beta chain) was captured in a study of identical twins. TCRdb passed the 5' RACE reads through MiXCR, listing each CDR3 protein once. The sample lists 600,000 to 800,000 distinct CDR3 sequences, approximately 21% occurring once. This clonotype was seen once. This CDR3 is built from 15 residues. Germline assignment: CDR1 LGHDT and CDR2 YNNKEL (reference sequence). V trimming: 2 bases; J trimming: 4 bases; junction bases outside the gene matches: 4. This sample was shared with a second study, whose subject was T cells expressing NK-cell markers.

This receptor was taken from a young woman in good health. Specimen: PBMCs. The rearrangement links TRBV3-1 to TRBJ2-5; TRBD2 matches at 10 bases. Here the CDR3 DNA reads TGTGCCAGCAGCCAACCAGCGGGAGGGTTAGAGACCCAGTACTTC. It yields the protein CASSQPAGGLETQYF.